A selection of T cell receptor beta chains follows, all from one sample in a study of Tregs in tolerant kidney transplant recipients. The data were produced by immunoSEQ multiplex PCR, yet TCRdb's version contains in-frame clones alone and is incomplete. The table shows more than 95,000 clones, with about 91% occurring only once. The sequencing sample was made of CD4+ T cells from blood. These receptors came from a human donor in good health. The CDR3 runs from the conserved cysteine through the conserved F or W. D genes are given only for firm matches. The size field is filled for only some rows; it gives once, few, many or a size class.

cdr3_aa: CASRDRGYQPQHF
cdr3_nt: TGTGCCAGTAGAGACAGGGGATATCAGCCCCAGCATTTT
clone_size: .
j_call: TRBJ1-5
d_call: TRBD1
cdr3_length: 13
v_call: TRBV19

cdr3_aa: CATRSEQGARKTQYF
cdr3_nt: TGTGCCACTCGATCGGAGCAGGGGGCTAGGAAGACCCAGTACTTC
clone_size: .
j_call: TRBJ2-5
d_call: TRBD1
cdr3_length: 15
v_call: TRBV11-1

cdr3_aa: CASSIGPSRGADTQYF
cdr3_nt: TGTGCCAGTAGTATCGGCCCAAGCAGGGGAGCAGATACGCAGTATTTT
clone_size: .
j_call: TRBJ2-3
d_call: .
cdr3_length: 16
v_call: TRBV19

cdr3_aa: CASSKGTGGDRGQPQHF
cdr3_nt: TGTGCCAGCAGCAAAGGGACAGGGGGCGACAGGGGTCAGCCCCAGCATTTT
clone_size: .
j_call: TRBJ1-5
d_call: .
cdr3_length: 17
v_call: TRBV21-1

cdr3_aa: CASSEEQGTTEAFF
cdr3_nt: TGTGCCAGCAGTGAAGAACAGGGGACGACTGAAGCTTTCTTT
clone_size: .
j_call: TRBJ1-1
d_call: TRBD1
cdr3_length: 14
v_call: TRBV25-1

cdr3_aa: CASSGLGQGSGNTIYF
cdr3_nt: TGTGCCAGCAGTGGACTTGGACAGGGCTCTGGAAACACCATATATTTT
clone_size: .
j_call: TRBJ1-3
d_call: TRBD1
cdr3_length: 16
v_call: TRBV6-1

cdr3_aa: CAISESFLADRPEAFF
cdr3_nt: TGTGCCATCAGTGAGTCGTTCTTGGCCGACCGGCCTGAAGCTTTCTTT
clone_size: few
j_call: TRBJ1-1
d_call: .
cdr3_length: 16
v_call: TRBV10-3

cdr3_aa: CASGTNREMKETQYF
cdr3_nt: TGTGCTAGTGGTACGAACAGGGAGATGAAAGAGACCCAGTACTTC
clone_size: .
j_call: TRBJ2-5
d_call: .
cdr3_length: 15
v_call: TRBV12-5

cdr3_aa: CASSFATTWVFSYEQYF
cdr3_nt: TGTGCCAGCAGCTTTGCTACGACGTGGGTTTTTTCCTACGAGCAGTACTTC
clone_size: .
j_call: TRBJ2-7
d_call: .
cdr3_length: 17
v_call: TRBV7-2

cdr3_aa: CASSPRGQPQHF
cdr3_nt: TGTGCCAGCAGCCCCCGCGGTCAGCCCCAGCATTTT
clone_size: .
j_call: TRBJ1-5
d_call: .
cdr3_length: 12
v_call: TRBV7-2

cdr3_aa: CASTLTPGDMSYGYTF
cdr3_nt: TGTGCCAGCACCCTAACCCCGGGGGATATGAGCTATGGCTACACCTTC
clone_size: .
j_call: TRBJ1-2
d_call: .
cdr3_length: 16
v_call: TRBV5-6

cdr3_aa: CASSQDPLAGVETQYF
cdr3_nt: TGTGCCAGCAGCCAAGATCCACTAGCGGGGGTGGAGACCCAGTACTTC
clone_size: .
j_call: TRBJ2-5
d_call: TRBD2
cdr3_length: 16
v_call: TRBV4-2

cdr3_aa: CASGTERATNEKLFF
cdr3_nt: TGTGCCAGTGGGACAGAGCGAGCAACTAATGAAAAACTGTTTTTT
clone_size: .
j_call: TRBJ1-4
d_call: TRBD1
cdr3_length: 15
v_call: TRBV7-9

cdr3_aa: CASSQDPDRGLGYTF
cdr3_nt: TGCGCCAGCAGCCAAGACCCCGACAGGGGGCTAGGCTACACCTTC
clone_size: few
j_call: TRBJ1-2
d_call: TRBD1
cdr3_length: 15
v_call: TRBV4-1

cdr3_aa: CASSLPQEGTEAFF
cdr3_nt: TGTGCCAGCAGCTTGCCTCAGGAGGGCACTGAAGCTTTCTTT
clone_size: .
j_call: TRBJ1-1
d_call: .
cdr3_length: 14
v_call: TRBV5-4

cdr3_aa: CASSPQAGGGDNEQFF
cdr3_nt: TGCGCCAGCAGCCCCCAAGCCGGGGGGGGTGATAATGAGCAGTTCTTC
clone_size: .
j_call: TRBJ2-1
d_call: TRBD2
cdr3_length: 16
v_call: TRBV5-1

cdr3_aa: CASSTSAPGAGGGYTF
cdr3_nt: TGTGCCAGCTCAACTTCCGCCCCCGGCGCCGGGGGTGGCTACACCTTC
clone_size: .
j_call: TRBJ1-2
d_call: .
cdr3_length: 16
v_call: TRBV18

cdr3_aa: CASSEAAGPAGETQYF
cdr3_nt: TGTGCCAGCAGTGAAGCGGCCGGGCCCGCCGGGGAGACCCAGTACTTC
clone_size: once
j_call: TRBJ2-5
d_call: .
cdr3_length: 16
v_call: TRBV6-1

cdr3_aa: CASSIIVESTEAFF
cdr3_nt: TGTGCCAGTAGTATTATCGTGGAGAGCACTGAAGCTTTCTTT
clone_size: .
j_call: TRBJ1-1
d_call: .
cdr3_length: 14
v_call: TRBV19

cdr3_aa: CASSYDNLRQGEAFF
cdr3_nt: TGTGCCAGCAGTTACGACAACCTCAGACAGGGAGAAGCTTTCTTT
clone_size: .
j_call: TRBJ1-1
d_call: TRBD1
cdr3_length: 15
v_call: TRBV6-5